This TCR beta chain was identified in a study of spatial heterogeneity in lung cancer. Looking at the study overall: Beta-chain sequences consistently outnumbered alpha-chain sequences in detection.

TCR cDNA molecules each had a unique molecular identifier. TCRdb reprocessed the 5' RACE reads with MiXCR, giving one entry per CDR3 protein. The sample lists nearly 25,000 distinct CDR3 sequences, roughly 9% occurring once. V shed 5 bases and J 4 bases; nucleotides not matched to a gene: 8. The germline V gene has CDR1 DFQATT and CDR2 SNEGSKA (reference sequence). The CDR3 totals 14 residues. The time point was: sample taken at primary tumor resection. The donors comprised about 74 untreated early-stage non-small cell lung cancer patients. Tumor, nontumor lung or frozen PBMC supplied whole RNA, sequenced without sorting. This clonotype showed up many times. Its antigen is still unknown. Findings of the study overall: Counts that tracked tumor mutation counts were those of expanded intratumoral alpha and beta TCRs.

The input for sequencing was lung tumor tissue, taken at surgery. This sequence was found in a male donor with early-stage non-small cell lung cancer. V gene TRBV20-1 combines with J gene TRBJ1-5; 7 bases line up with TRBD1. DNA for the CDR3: TGCAGTGCTCCAGCTACAGGGGATAATCAGCCCCAGCATTTT. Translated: CSAPATGDNQPQHF.